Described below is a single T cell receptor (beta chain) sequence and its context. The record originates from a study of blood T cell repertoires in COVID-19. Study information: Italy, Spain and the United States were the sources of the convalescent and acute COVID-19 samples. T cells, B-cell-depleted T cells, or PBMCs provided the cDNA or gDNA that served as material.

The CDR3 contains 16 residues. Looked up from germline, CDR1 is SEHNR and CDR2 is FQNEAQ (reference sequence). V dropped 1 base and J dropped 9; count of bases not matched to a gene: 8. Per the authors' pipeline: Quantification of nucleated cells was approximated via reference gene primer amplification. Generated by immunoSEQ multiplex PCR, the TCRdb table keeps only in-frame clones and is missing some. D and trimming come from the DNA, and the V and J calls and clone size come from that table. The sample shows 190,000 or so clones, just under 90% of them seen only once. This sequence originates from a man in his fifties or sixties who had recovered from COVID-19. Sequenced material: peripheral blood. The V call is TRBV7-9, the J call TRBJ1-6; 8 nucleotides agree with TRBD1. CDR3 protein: CASSLVSGQGSSPLHF. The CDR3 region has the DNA TGTGCCAGCAGCTTAGTGTCCGGACAGGGCAGTTCACCCCTCCACTTT.